This T cell receptor beta chain was identified during a study of shared clonotypes between healthy human individuals. Each subset's genomic DNA was split evenly across several immunoSEQ plates. Here immunoSEQ multiplex PCR was the method, and the copy in TCRdb shows in-frame clones only, minus some. The sample has 2,100,000 or so clones; 90% to 97% are singletons. Germline CDR1 reads WSHSY; CDR2 reads SAAADI. V lost 0 bases and J lost 2, with 10 bases in between. The CDR3 length is 15 residues. The chain recombines TRBV10-2 with TRBJ1-1, with D hard to call. The receptor comes from a man aged 18 to 35 in good health. Specimen: naive CD4+ T cells sorted from blood. Subset described: CD45RA+ positively selected. The CDR3 region is CASSESHGVNTEAFF. The CDR3 region has the DNA TGCGCCAGCAGTGAGTCGCATGGGGTAAACACTGAAGCTTTCTTT.